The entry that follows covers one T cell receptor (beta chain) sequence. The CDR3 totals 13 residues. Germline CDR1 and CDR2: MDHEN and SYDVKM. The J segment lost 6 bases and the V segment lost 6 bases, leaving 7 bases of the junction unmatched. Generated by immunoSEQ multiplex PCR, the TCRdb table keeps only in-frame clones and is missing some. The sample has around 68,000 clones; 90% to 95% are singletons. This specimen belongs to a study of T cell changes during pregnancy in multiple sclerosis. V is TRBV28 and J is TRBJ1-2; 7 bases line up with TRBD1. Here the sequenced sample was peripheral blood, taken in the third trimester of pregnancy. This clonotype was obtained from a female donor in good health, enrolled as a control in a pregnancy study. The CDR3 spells CASRPTGNNGYTF. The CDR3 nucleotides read TGTGCCAGCAGACCGACAGGGAATAATGGCTACACCTTC.